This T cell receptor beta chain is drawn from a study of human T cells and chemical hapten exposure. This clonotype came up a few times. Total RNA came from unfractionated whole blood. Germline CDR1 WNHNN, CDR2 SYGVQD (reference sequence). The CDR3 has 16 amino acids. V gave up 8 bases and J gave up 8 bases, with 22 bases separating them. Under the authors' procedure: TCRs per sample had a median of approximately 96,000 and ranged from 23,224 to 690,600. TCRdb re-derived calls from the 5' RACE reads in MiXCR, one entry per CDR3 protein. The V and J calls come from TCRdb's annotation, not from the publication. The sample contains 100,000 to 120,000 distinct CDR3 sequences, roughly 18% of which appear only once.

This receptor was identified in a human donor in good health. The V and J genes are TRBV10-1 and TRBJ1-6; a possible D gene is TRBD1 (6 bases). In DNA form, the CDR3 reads TGCGCCAGCCTAGTTGTTTGCGGCAGGGGAGATTCACCCCTCCACTTT. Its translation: CASLVVCGRGDSPLHF.